The source of this T cell receptor (beta chain) is a study of CD8+ T cells in alopecia areata. On the study more broadly: At a dose of 5 to 10 mg twice daily, oral tofacitinib was given to treated patients. Overall study results and limits: Expanded CD8+ clones among the top 100, as well as scalp clonality, were significantly decreased by tofacitinib.

In regard to this clone: Its antigen is unknown.

The treatment is: oral pan-JAK inhibitor, 5-10 mg twice daily. The sequencing template was cDNA reverse transcribed from extracted RNA. Data came from immunoSEQ multiplex PCR; TCRdb stores just in-frame clones and leaves some out. Of approximately 210,000 clones detected, over 40% appear once; the ten largest clones hold approximately 2.9%. CDR1 is GTSNPN, CDR2 SVGIG, per germline (reference sequence). There are 14 residues in the CDR3. Trimming took 2 bases from V and 3 from J; bases not matched to a gene: 3. The sequence came from a human donor with alopecia areata. This sequence joins TRBV30 and TRBJ2-1, with 8 bases identical to TRBD2. The material was CD4+ T cells sorted from blood, obtained at roughly week 38, from a patient treated with tofacitinib. The CDR3 nucleotides read TGTGCCTGGAGTCCGGGACTAGTCTACAATGAGCAGTTCTTC. Residues: CAWSPGLVYNEQFF.